Presented here are 10 T cell receptor beta chains from one specimen sequenced in a study of blood T cell repertoires in COVID-19. Repertoires were generated with immunoSEQ multiplex PCR, while TCRdb's copy carries only in-frame clones and drops some. This table holds approximately 51,000 clones, around 90% found once. Sequenced sample: peripheral blood. These receptors originate from a man aged 70 or older with active COVID-19.

V is TRBV7-9 and J is TRBJ2-1; 8 bases are a match to TRBD2. With 1 base clipped from V and 6 bases from J, the junction kept 5 bases outside the gene matches. Germline V gives CDR1 SEHNR, CDR2 FQNEAQ (reference sequence). The CDR3 runs to 15 residues. The CDR3 coding sequence is TGTGCCAGCAGCTTAGATGGACTAGCCGGCAATGAGCAGTTCTTC. It is translated as CASSLDGLAGNEQFF. Together with reference TRBV7-9 and TRBJ2-1, the CDR3 gives the full variable domain: DTGVSQNPRHKITKRGQNVTFRCDPISEHNRLYWYRQTLGQGPEFLTYFQNEAQLEKSRLLSDRFSAERPKGSFSTLEIQRTEQGDSAMYLCASSLDGLAGNEQFFGPGTRLTVL.

The chain is built from TRBV6-5 and TRBJ1-4; D might be TRBD1 (5 bases). CDR3 length: 13 residues. Trimming removed 6 bases at V and 14 bases at J, with 19 bases between. The germline CDR1 and CDR2 sequences are MNHEY and SVGAGI. The DNA for the CDR3 is TGTGCCAGCAGGGGCGGGGCGCGGGCGAGGCTGTTTTTT. Its translation: CASRGGARARLFF.

V is TRBV29-1 and J is TRBJ2-3; D might be TRBD1 (6 bases). CDR1 and CDR2 from the germline V gene are SQVTM and ANQGSEA. This CDR3 comprises 15 residues. V was pared by 2 bases and J by 0 bases, with 12 bases between. The CDR3 DNA reads as TGCAGCGTTGAATTACAGGGCTATAGCACAGATACGCAGTATTTT. Encoded protein: CSVELQGYSTDTQYF.

This clone occurred once. A read error may produce the germline difference seen at one junction end. The chain uses TRBV3-1 (or the pseudogene TRBV3-2) and TRBJ1-1, with D tentatively TRBD1 (6 bases). This CDR3 spans 12 amino acids. Germline V gives CDR1 LGHDT, CDR2 YNNKEL (reference sequence). CDR3 region: CASSQGRTVMAF. The CDR3 nucleotides read TGTGCCAGCAGCCAAGGTCGGACAGTCATGGCTTTT.

This clone showed up just once. This chain links TRBV15 with TRBJ1-5; D remains ambiguous. This CDR3 has 14 amino acids. V shed 5 bases and J shed 2 bases, with 10 bases lying between them. From germline, CDR1 is LNHNV and CDR2 YYDKDF (reference sequence). The CDR3 spells CATSVTGGNQPQHF. DNA of the CDR3: TGTGCCACCAGCGTCACCGGGGGCAATCAGCCCCAGCATTTT.

The chain links TRBV6-2 or TRBV6-3 to TRBJ1-2; TRBD1 aligns across 8 bases. The length of the CDR3 is 13 residues. Germline V gives CDR1 MNHEY, CDR2 SVGEGT. The junction had 5 bases not matched to a gene; V was cut back by 5 bases and J by 6 bases. The CDR3 here is CASSQGARNGYTF. The CDR3 DNA follows: TGTGCCAGCAGTCAGGGGGCGAGAAATGGCTACACCTTC.

V and J are TRBV2 and TRBJ1-1, with a weak D call TRBD1 (6 bases). Per the germline V gene, CDR1 is SNHLY and CDR2 is FYNNEI. Trimming removed 6 bases at V and 4 bases at J, with 15 bases between. The CDR3 length is 14 residues. CDR3 region: CASSFLGGATEAFF. DNA for the CDR3: TGTGCCAGCAGCTTCCTGGGGGGGGCCACTGAAGCTTTCTTT.

The chain combines TRBV19 with TRBJ1-2; 9 bases are a match to TRBD1. There are 14 residues in the CDR3. J gave up 0 bases and V 8 bases, and 4 bases lay outside the gene matches. Per germline, CDR1 LNHDA and CDR2 SQIVND (reference sequence). The CDR3 DNA follows: TGTGCCAGTCTAGGACAGGGGACTAACTATGGCTACACCTTC. This codes for CASLGQGTNYGYTF.

This sequence joins TRBV19 and TRBJ1-2; 8 bases line up with TRBD1. The ends lost 5 bases at V and 1 base at J; junction bases unmatched: 6. The CDR3 has 15 amino acids. Germline CDR1 is LNHDA and CDR2 is SQIVND (reference sequence). The chain's CDR3 is CASSGRDRFNYGYTF. CDR3 nucleotides: TGTGCCAGTAGTGGCCGGGACAGGTTTAACTATGGCTACACCTTC. The entire variable domain, with the rest obtained from reference TRBV19 and TRBJ1-2, is as follows: DGGITQSPKYLFRKEGQNVTLSCEQNLNHDAMYWYRQDPGQGLRLIYYSQIVNDFQKGDIAEGYSVSREKKESFPLTVTSAQKNPTAFYLCASSGRDRFNYGYTFGSGTRLTVV.

J is TRBJ2-3 and V is TRBV11-2; TRBD2 is a possible D gene (6 bases). Per the germline V gene, CDR1 is SGHAT and CDR2 is FQNNGV. The ends were cut back, 3 bases at V and 4 bases at J, with 11 bases in the middle. The CDR3 has 14 amino acids. The DNA for the CDR3 is TGTGCCAGCAGCTTTCTAGCGAGCTCAGATACGCAGTATTTT. Encoded protein: CASSFLASSDTQYF.